Listed here is a single T cell receptor beta chain. The sample is drawn from a study of blood T cells in healthy people across ages. The authors ran a second PCR of roughly 6 to 11 cycles using a sample-barcoded 5' primer and a J-beta primer mix. TCRdb re-derived calls from the 5' RACE reads in MiXCR, one entry per CDR3 protein. The table shows 590,000 or so distinct CDR3 sequences, with approximately 30% occurring only once. There are 14 residues in the CDR3. V dropped 6 bases and J dropped 6 bases, with 15 bases sitting between them. The clonotype originates from a woman older than 75 in good health. The J gene is TRBJ2-1, the V gene TRBV12-3 or TRBV12-4; D gene unclear. Sequenced: blood. As DNA, the CDR3 is TGTGCCAGCAGCCCCATTAGAACGTGCAATGAGCAGTTCTTC. Protein product: CASSPIRTCNEQFF.